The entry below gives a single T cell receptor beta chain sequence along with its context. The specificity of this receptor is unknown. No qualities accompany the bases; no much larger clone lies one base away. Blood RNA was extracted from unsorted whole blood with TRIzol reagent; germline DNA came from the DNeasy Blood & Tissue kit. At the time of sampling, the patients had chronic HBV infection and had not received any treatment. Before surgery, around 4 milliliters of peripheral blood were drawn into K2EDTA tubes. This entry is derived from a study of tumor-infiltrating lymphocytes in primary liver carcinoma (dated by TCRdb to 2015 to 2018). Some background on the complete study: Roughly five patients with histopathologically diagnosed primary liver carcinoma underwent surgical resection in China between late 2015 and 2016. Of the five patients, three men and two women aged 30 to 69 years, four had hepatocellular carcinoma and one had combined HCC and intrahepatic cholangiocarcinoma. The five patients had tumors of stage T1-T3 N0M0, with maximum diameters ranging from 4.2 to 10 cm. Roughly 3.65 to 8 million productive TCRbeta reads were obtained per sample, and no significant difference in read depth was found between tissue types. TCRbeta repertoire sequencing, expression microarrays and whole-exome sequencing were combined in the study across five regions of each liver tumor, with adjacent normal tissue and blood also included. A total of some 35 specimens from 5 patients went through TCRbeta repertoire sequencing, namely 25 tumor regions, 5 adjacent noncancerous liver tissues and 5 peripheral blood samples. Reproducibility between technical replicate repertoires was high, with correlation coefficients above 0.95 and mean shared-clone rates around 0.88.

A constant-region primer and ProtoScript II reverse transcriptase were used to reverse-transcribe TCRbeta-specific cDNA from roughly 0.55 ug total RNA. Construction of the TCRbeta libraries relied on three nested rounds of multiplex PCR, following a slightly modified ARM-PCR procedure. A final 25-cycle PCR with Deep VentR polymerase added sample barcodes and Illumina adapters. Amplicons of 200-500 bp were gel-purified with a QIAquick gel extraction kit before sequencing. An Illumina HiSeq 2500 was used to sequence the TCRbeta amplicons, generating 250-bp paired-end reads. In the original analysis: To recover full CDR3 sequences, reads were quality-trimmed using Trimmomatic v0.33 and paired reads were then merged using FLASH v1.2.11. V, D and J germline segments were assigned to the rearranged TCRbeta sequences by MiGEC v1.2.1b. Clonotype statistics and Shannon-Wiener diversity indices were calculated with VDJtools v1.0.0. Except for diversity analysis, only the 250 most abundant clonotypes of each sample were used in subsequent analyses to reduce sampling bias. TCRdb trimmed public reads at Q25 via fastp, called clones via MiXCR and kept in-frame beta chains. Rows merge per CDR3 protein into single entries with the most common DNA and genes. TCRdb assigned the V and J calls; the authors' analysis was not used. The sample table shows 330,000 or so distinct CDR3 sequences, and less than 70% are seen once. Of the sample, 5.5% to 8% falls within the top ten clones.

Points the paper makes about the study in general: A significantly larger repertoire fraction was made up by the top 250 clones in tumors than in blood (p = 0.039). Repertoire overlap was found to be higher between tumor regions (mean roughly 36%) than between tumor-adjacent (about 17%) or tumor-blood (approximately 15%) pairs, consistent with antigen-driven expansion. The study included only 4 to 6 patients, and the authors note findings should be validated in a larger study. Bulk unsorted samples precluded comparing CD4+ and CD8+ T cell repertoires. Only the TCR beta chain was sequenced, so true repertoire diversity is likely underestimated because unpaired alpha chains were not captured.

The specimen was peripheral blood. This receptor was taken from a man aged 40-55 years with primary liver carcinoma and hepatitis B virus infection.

The CDR3 in this case is CASSLASGRITGELFF. The DNA reads TGTGCCAGCAGCTTGGCTAGCGGGAGGATCACCGGGGAGCTGTTTTTT. This sequence uses TRBV5-4 and TRBJ2-2; 11 bases in between match TRBD2. CDR1 and CDR2 are drawn from the germline V gene (reference sequence): SGHNT, YYREEE. Spanning cysteine to phenylalanine, the CDR3 consists of 16 amino acids. CDR3 DNA only is kept here, 48 bases in frame from base 1. Trimmed from V: 0 bases; trimmed from J: 4 bases; junction bases lacking a gene match: 2.